This T cell receptor (beta chain) was recorded in a study of blood T cell repertoires in COVID-19 (dated by TCRdb to 2018 to 2020). Study-level background: Samples covering the acute and convalescent phases of COVID-19 were provided by collaborators in the United States, Italy and Spain. The prospective study material was composed of cDNA or gDNA derived from T cells, B-cell-depleted T cells, or PBMCs. The dataset comprised deeply sampled blood TCRbeta repertoires from subjects exposed to, actively infected with, or recovered from COVID-19. The repertoires were made available in a free public database intended to serve as a resource for research on the immune response to SARS-CoV-2. The samples were drawn from two sources: the first 160 participants of the ongoing ImmuneRACE study, and 950 to 1,500 subjects contributed by 6 global collaborators. Nearly every sample came with metadata listing a de-identified subject ID, COVID-19 status, age in years and sex. Where HLA class I and class II types were available, the types were taken from metadata supplied by the sample provider, not from assay-based typing.

A note on this clone: Its antigen remains undetermined. No clone much larger than this one lies a single base away; base qualities are absent.

The immunoSEQ Assay, a bias-controlled multiplex PCR, was used to amplify TCRbeta CDR3 regions from genomic DNA. The study's own analysis went as follows. The number of nucleated cells in each sample was estimated from the amplification of reference gene primers within the assay. To quantify the absolute abundance of each unique TCRbeta CDR3 rearrangement, sequence reads were collapsed and filtered. For each sample, productive Simpson clonality was calculated as the square root of Simpson's diversity index across productive rearrangements. TCRdb stores this immuneACCESS table with in-frame sequences only. Part of the clones is absent; in the studies checked, under half of the shortfall reflects unresolved V genes, and no reason is known for the rest. V, J and clone size were drawn from that table, and D and trimming were deduced from the DNA. The sample includes about 200,000 clones, with 90% to 95% observed a single time. The ten largest clones take up 0.75% to 1% of the sample.

V sheds 7 bases and J sheds 1 base, leaving 16 bases between their ends. For CDR1 and CDR2, the germline V gene lists SGHRS and YFSETQ. Spanning cysteine to phenylalanine, the CDR3 consists of 15 amino acids. Kept here is only the CDR3 DNA, which spans 45 bases and is read in frame from base 1. At one collaborating source in Seattle, patients were enrolled during active infection and were followed longitudinally through the course of disease. Collaborating institutions collected whole blood in K2EDTA tubes following their own protocols. For TCRbeta analysis, collaborator samples were shipped as frozen whole blood, as isolated PBMCs, or as DNA extracted from either sample type. What the authors observed across the whole study: The amount of clinical and demographic metadata varied by source and participant and was provided uncurated.

The clonotype originates from a man between 60 and 70 years old with COVID-19, enrolled during active disease. The rearranged chain carries TRBV5-1 and TRBJ2-3, with TRBD1 as a weak D call on 6 bases. Sequencing input: peripheral blood. The CDR3 region reads CASLQQGTGTDTQYF. The nucleotide sequence is TGCGCCAGCTTACAACAGGGAACGGGCACAGATACGCAGTATTTT.